Listed below are T cell receptor beta chains from one sample, sequenced in a study of T-cell memory formation after mild COVID-19. TCRdb processed the 5' RACE reads anew with MiXCR; each CDR3 protein has one entry. In the table there are 170,000 or so distinct CDR3 sequences, 20% to 25% of which are singletons. Sequencing used PBMCs or a T cell subset sorted from them (not recorded which). Receptor source: an adult woman who had mild COVID-19 (a few samples of this study predate the infection). Cell type and time point are not known. Both conserved end residues are part of each CDR3. Fields, in order: CDR3 DNA, CDR3 protein, J gene, V gene, D gene, clone size. D genes are given only for firm matches. Size is omitted from some rows. Given values are once, few, many or a class for expanded clones.

TGCAGTGCTAGAGATAACGGGTTAGGGTCCTACGAGCAGTACTTC CSARDNGLGSYEQYF TRBJ2-7 TRBV20-1 . .
TGTGCCAGCAGCACTCTGGAGGCTAGCGGTGGGGATACGCAGTATTTT CASSTLEASGGDTQYF TRBJ2-3 TRBV5-6 TRBD2 few
TGTGCCAGCAGCGGCGGGAGCGGGATCTACGAGCAGTACTTC CASSGGSGIYEQYF TRBJ2-7 TRBV9 TRBD2 few
TGTGCCAGCAGCGCGGGGGGCCAGGGGGAAGAGACCCAGTACTTC CASSAGGQGEETQYF TRBJ2-5 TRBV9 . once
TGTGCCAGCAGTGAAGGGTTCGTACCCTGGCGGGAGGGCCCGGATACGCAGTATTTT CASSEGFVPWREGPDTQYF TRBJ2-3 TRBV25-1 TRBD2 few
TGTGCCACCAGTGCCGCCCCGGACAGGGATGGGTGGAATCAGCCCCAGCATTTT CATSAAPDRDGWNQPQHF TRBJ1-5 TRBV24-1 TRBD1 .
TGTGCCAGCAGTACGAGGGTTATGAACACTGAAGCTTTCTTT CASSTRVMNTEAFF TRBJ1-1 TRBV13 . .
TGTGCCAGCAGCCCTAAAATCACAGGGAGTGGCTACACCTTC CASSPKITGSGYTF TRBJ1-2 TRBV3-1 . .
. CASSFPLSGPNTDTQYF TRBJ2-3 TRBV12-3/TRBV12-4 . .
TGTGCCAGCAGTTTAGGGGCCCAGGGAGGTGCCGATGAGCAGTTCTTC CASSLGAQGGADEQFF TRBJ2-1 TRBV12-3/TRBV12-4 . .
TGTGCCAGCAGTTTTGTTGTCTCCAGATACGAGCAGTACTTC CASSFVVSRYEQYF TRBJ2-7 TRBV12-3/TRBV12-4 . many
TGTGCCAGCAGCTCCGGCGCCGCTACCTACGAGCAGTACTTC CASSSGAATYEQYF TRBJ2-7 TRBV7-9 . .
TGTGCCACCAGTGAGTCGGGGAATGAGCAGTTCTTC CATSESGNEQFF TRBJ2-1 TRBV24-1 . few
TGTGCCAGCAGCTCTTTAGCGGGAGTTAATGAGCAGTTCTTC CASSSLAGVNEQFF TRBJ2-1 TRBV7-9 TRBD2 few
TGTGCCAGCAGTTCCCGGGACCGTTCTAATTCACCCCTCCACTTT CASSSRDRSNSPLHF TRBJ1-6 TRBV12-3/TRBV12-4 . few
TGTGCCAGCAGCTTAGACCCAGGGAACCAGCCCCAGCATTTT CASSLDPGNQPQHF TRBJ1-5 TRBV7-9 . few
TGTGCCAGCAGCGAGACAGGGTCCGGGTCACCCCTCCACTTT CASSETGSGSPLHF TRBJ1-6 TRBV12-3/TRBV12-4 TRBD1 few
TGTGCCAGCAGCTTAGGGGTAGCGGATAGGTTGACAGATACGCAGTATTTT CASSLGVADRLTDTQYF TRBJ2-3 TRBV7-3 . few
TGTGCCAGCAGTCTAGGGACAGGGGACTCCTACGAGCAGTACTTC CASSLGTGDSYEQYF TRBJ2-7 TRBV28 TRBD1 .
TGTGCCAGCAGTTGGGCCGGGGGCGCGGCCCATGGCTACACCTTC CASSWAGGAAHGYTF TRBJ1-2 TRBV28 . few
TGTGCCAGCTGGGGGGTCAATGAGCAGTTCTTC CASWGVNEQFF TRBJ2-1 TRBV7-9 . few
TGTGCCAGCAGCCCTCAGAGTTCAGGTCGGGGTACCGACACAGATACGCAGTATTTT CASSPQSSGRGTDTDTQYF TRBJ2-3 TRBV3-1 . few
TGTGCCAGCCGACGGGGAACTGAAGCTTTCTTT CASRRGTEAFF TRBJ1-1 TRBV6-4 . .
TGTGCCACCAGTGACTGGGGACTAGCGGGAGGGAACACAGATACGCAGTATTTT CATSDWGLAGGNTDTQYF TRBJ2-3 TRBV24-1 TRBD2 few
TGCAGTGCTAGGGCCCGAGAGGAGCAGTACTTC CSARAREEQYF TRBJ2-7 TRBV20-1 . .
TGTGCCATCAGTGGGGGACAGGGGGTCAATGAGCAGTTCTTC CAISGGQGVNEQFF TRBJ2-1 TRBV10-3 TRBD1 few